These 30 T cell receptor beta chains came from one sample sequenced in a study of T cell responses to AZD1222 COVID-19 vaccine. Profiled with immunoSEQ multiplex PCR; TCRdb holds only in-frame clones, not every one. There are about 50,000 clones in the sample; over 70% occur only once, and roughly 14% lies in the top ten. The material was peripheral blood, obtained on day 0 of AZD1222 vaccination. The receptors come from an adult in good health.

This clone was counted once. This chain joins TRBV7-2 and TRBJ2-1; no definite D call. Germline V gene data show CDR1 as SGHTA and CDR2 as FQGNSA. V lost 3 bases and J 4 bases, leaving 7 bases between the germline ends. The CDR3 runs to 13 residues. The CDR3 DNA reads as TGTGCCAGCAGCTTTGGCAGGTACAATGAGCAGTTCTTC. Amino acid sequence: CASSFGRYNEQFF.

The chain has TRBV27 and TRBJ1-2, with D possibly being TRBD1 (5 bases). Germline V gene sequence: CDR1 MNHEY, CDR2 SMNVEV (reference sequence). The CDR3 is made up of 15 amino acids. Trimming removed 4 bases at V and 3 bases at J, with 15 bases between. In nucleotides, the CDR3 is TGTGCCAGCAGTTACCGACAGAGCTGGGACTATGGCTACACCTTC. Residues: CASSYRQSWDYGYTF.

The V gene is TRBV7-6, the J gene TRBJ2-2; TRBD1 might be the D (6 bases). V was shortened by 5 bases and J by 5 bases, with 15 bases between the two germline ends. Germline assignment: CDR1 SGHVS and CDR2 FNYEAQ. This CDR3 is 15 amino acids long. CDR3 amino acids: CASSPGRGVTGELFF. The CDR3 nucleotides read TGTGCCAGCAGCCCCGGCAGGGGAGTGACCGGGGAGCTGTTTTTT.

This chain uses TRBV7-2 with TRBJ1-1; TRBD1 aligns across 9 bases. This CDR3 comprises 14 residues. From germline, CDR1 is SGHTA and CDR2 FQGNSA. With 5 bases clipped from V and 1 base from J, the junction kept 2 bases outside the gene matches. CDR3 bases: TGTGCCAGCAGCACACAGGGGGCGAACACTGAAGCTTTCTTT. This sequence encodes CASSTQGANTEAFF. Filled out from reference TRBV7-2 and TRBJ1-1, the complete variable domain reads GAGVSQSPSNKVTEKGKDVELRCDPISGHTALYWYRQSLGQGLEFLIYFQGNSAPDKSGLPSDRFSAERTGGSVSTLTIQRTQQEDSAVYLCASSTQGANTEAFFGQGTRLTVV.

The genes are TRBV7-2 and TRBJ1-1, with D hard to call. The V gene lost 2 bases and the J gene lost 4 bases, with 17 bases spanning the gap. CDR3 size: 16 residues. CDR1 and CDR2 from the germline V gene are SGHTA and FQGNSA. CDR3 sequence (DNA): TGTGCCAGCAGCTTATATCATGGCAGGTCAGGCACTGAAGCTTTCTTT. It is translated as CASSLYHGRSGTEAFF.

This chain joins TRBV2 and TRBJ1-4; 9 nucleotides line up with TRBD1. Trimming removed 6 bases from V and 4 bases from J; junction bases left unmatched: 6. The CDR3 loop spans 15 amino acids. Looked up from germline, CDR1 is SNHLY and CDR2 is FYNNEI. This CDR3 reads CASRIQGAGNEKLFF. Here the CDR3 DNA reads TGTGCCAGCAGGATACAGGGGGCCGGTAATGAAAAACTGTTTTTT.

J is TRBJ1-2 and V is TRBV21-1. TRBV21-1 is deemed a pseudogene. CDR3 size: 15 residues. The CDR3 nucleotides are TGTGCCAGCAGCAAAGAATTTGCCAGACGAGGCGGCTACACCTTC. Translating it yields CASSKEFARRGGYTF.

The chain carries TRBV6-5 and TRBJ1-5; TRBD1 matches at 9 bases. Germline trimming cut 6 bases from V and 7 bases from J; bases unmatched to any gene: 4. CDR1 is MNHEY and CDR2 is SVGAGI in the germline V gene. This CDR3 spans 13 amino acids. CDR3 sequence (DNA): TGTGCCAGCAGCGGACAGGGGTACCAGCCCCAGCATTTT. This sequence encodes CASSGQGYQPQHF.

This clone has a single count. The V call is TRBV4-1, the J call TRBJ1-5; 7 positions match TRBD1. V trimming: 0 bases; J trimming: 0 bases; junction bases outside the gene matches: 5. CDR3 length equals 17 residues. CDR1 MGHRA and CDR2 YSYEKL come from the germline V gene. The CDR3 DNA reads TGCGCCAGCAGCCAAGACCCCAACAGGGGTAGCAATCAGCCCCAGCATTTT. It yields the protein CASSQDPNRGSNQPQHF.

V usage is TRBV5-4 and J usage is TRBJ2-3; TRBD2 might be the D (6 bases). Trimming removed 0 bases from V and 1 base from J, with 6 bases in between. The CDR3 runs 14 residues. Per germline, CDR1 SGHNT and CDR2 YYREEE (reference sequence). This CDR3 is CASSLAGGTDTQYF. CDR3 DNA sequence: TGTGCCAGCAGCTTGGCGGGAGGCACAGATACGCAGTATTTT.

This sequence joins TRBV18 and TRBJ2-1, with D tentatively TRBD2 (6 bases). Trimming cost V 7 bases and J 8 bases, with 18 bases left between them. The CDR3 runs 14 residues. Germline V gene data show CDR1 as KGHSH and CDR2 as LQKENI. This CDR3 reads CASYLTRNRDEQFF. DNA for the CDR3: TGTGCCAGCTACCTGACTAGGAATAGAGATGAGCAGTTCTTC.

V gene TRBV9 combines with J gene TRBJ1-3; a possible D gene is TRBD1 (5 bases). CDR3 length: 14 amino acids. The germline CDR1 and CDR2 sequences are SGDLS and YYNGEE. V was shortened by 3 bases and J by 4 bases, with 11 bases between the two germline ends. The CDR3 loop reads CASSAGRTGNTIYF. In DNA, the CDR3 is TGTGCCAGCAGCGCCGGGCGGACAGGAAACACCATATATTTT.

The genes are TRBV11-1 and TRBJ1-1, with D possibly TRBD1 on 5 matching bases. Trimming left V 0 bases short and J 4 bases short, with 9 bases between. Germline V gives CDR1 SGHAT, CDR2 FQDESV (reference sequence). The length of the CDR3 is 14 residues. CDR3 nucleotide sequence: TGTGCCAGCAGCTTAGCGTCGGGGACCACTGAAGCTTTCTTT. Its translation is CASSLASGTTEAFF.

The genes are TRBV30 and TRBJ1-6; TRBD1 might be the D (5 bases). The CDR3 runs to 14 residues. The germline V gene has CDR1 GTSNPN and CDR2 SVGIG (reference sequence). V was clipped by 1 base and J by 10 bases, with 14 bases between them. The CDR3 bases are TGTGCCTGGAGTGGGGGGACCACGGACTCACCCCTCCACTTT. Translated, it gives CAWSGGTTDSPLHF.

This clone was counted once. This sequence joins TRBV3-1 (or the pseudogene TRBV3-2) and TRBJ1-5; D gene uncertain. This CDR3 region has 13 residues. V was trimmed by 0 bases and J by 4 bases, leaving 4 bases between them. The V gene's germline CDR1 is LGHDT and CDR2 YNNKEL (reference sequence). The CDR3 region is CASSQDMNQPQHF. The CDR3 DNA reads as TGTGCCAGCAGCCAAGACATGAATCAGCCCCAGCATTTT.

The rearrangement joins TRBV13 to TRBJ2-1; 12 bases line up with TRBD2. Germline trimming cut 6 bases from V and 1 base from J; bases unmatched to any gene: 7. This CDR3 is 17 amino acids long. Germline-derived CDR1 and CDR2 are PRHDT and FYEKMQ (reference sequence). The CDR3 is CASSRLAGAGSYNEQFF. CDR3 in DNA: TGTGCCAGCAGTAGACTAGCGGGAGCGGGATCCTACAATGAGCAGTTCTTC.

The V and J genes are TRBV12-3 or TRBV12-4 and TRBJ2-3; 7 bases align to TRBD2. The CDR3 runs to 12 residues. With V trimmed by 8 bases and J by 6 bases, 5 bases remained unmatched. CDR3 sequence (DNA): TGTGCCAGCTCGTCCGGGGGGGATACGCAGTATTTT. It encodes CASSSGGDTQYF.

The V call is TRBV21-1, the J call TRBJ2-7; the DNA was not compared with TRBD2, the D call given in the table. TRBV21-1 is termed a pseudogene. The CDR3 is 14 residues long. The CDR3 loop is CASRRLAGTYEQYF. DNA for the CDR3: TGTGCCAGCAGACGACTAGCGGGAACCTACGAGCAGTACTTC.

CDR3 residues: CASSPSPLAYEQYF. DNA of the CDR3: TGTGCCAGCAGTCCCTCCCCTCTCGCCTACGAGCAGTACTTC. This chain connects TRBV28 to TRBJ2-7; D is unclear. Germline-derived CDR1 and CDR2 are MDHEN and SYDVKM. The V end was cut by 5 bases, the J end by 2 bases, with 13 bases between. This CDR3 has 14 residues.

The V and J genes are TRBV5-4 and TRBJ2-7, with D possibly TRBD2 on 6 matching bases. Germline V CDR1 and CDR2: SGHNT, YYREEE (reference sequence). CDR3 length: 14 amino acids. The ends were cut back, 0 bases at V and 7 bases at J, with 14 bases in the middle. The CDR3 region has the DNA TGTGCCAGCAGCTTGGCTACGGGAGCAAGGGAGCAGTACTTC. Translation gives CASSLATGAREQYF.

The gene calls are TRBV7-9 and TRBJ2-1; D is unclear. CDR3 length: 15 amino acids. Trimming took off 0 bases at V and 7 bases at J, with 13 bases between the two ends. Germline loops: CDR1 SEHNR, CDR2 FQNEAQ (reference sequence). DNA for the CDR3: TGTGCCAGCAGCTTAGCGCCGAGAGGATGGAATGAGCAGTTCTTC. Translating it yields CASSLAPRGWNEQFF.

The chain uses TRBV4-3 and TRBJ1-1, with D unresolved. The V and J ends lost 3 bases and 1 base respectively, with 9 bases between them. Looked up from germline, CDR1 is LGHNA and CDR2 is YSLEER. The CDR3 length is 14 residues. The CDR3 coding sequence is TGCGCCAGCAGCCAGGTGACTCGGAACACTGAAGCTTTCTTT. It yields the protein CASSQVTRNTEAFF.

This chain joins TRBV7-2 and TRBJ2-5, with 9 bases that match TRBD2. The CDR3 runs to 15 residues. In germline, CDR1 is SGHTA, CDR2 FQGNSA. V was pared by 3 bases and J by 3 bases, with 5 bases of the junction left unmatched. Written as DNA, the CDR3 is TGTGCCAGCAGCTTTCGACTAGCGGCGGAAGAGACCCAGTACTTC. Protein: CASSFRLAAEETQYF.

DNA of the CDR3: TGTGCCACCAGCAGCGGGACTCGACAAGAGACCCAGTACTTC. It is translated as CATSSGTRQETQYF. The rearrangement links TRBV15 to TRBJ2-5; D may be TRBD2 (6 bases). This CDR3 region has 14 residues. V gave up 3 bases and J gave up 2 bases, with 10 bases separating them. CDR1 is LNHNV, CDR2 YYDKDF, per germline (reference sequence).

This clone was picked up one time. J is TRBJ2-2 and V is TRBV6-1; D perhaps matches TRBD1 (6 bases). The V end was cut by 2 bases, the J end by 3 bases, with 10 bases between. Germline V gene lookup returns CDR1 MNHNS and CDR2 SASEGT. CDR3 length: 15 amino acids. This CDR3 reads CASSERGFDTGELFF. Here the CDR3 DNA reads TGTGCCAGCAGTGAAAGGGGGTTCGACACCGGGGAGCTGTTTTTT.

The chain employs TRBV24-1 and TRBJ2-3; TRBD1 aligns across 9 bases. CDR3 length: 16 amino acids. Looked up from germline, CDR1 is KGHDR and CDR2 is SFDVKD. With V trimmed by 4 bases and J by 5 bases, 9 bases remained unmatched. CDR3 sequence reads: CATSDRTGDLGDTQYF. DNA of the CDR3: TGTGCCACCAGTGACCGGACAGGGGACTTAGGAGATACGCAGTATTTT.

CDR3 bases: TGTGCCAGCAGCTTGGGTCCGGGACAGGGGTCCTACGAGCAGTACTTC. Its protein is CASSLGPGQGSYEQYF. V gene TRBV13 combines with J gene TRBJ2-7, with 10 bases aligning to TRBD1. Germline lookup yields CDR1 PRHDT and CDR2 FYEKMQ (reference sequence). Trimming removed 3 bases from V and 1 base from J; junction bases left unmatched: 6. The CDR3 spans 16 residues.

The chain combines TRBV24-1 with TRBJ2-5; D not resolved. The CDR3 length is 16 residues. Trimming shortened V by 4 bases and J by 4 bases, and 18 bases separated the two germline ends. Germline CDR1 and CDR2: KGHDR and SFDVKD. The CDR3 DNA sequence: TGTGCCACCAGTGACCCCTCTACAGATCTGGGAGAGACCCAGTACTTC. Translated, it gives CATSDPSTDLGETQYF.

The CDR3 DNA reads TGTGCCACCAGCAGAGAAGTGTTTAGCTCCTACGAGCAGTACTTC. This encodes CATSREVFSSYEQYF. This rearrangement joins TRBV15 to TRBJ2-7; D gene uncertain. CDR1 is LNHNV and CDR2 is YYDKDF in the germline V gene (reference sequence). V was trimmed by 0 bases and J by 0 bases, leaving 9 bases between them. CDR3 length: 15 residues.

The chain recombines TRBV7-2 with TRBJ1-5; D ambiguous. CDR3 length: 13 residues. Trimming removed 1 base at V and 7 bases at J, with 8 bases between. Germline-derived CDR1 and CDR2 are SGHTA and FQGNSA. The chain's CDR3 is CASSLGGEQPQHF. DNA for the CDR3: TGTGCCAGCAGCTTAGGGGGAGAGCAGCCCCAGCATTTT.